A few counts support the clone carrying this T cell receptor (beta chain). This entry comes from a study of T-cell memory formation after mild COVID-19. TCRdb fed the 5' RACE reads into MiXCR, producing one record per CDR3 protein. The profile shows fewer than 110,000 distinct CDR3 sequences, about an eighth of them singletons. V gave up 8 bases and J gave up 2 bases, with 19 bases separating them. The CDR3 runs to 16 residues. What was sequenced was PBMCs or a T cell subset sorted from them (not recorded which). The clonotype comes from a young man who had mild COVID-19 (a few samples of this study predate the infection). Cell type and time point are not known. The chain combines TRBV12-3 or TRBV12-4 with TRBJ2-1; D possibly uses TRBD1 or TRBD2 (6 bases each). The CDR3 coding sequence is TGTGCCAGCTCCCTGATGAGGGGGGATGCCTACAATGAGCAGTTCTTC. This translates into CASSLMRGDAYNEQFF.